A selection of T cell receptor beta chains follows, all from one sample in a study of regulatory T cells in long-lasting Graves disease. TCRdb reprocessed the multiplex PCR reads with MiXCR, giving one entry per CDR3 protein. The sample carries 680,000 or so distinct CDR3 sequences, roughly 15% recorded once. Another study also made use of these data, one on T cells in Graves' hyperthyroidism and ophthalmopathy.

The sample in question was peripheral blood mononuclear cells (PBMCs), obtained at new diagnosis, from a patient treated with antithyroid drugs. The receptors were gathered from a woman in her twenties or thirties with Graves disease. CDR3s include the opening cysteine and the closing phenylalanine or tryptophan. A D gene is named only where the DNA matches it firmly. Not all rows give a size; the values are once, few, many and, for expanded clones, a class.

TRBV28	TRBJ2-7	many	.	CASSAPRVSYEQYF	TGTGCCAGCAGCGCCCCCAGAGTCTCCTACGAGCAGTACTTC
TRBV5-1	TRBJ2-5	few	TRBD1	CASRQGSGVTQYF	TGCGCCAGCAGACAGGGGTCGGGTGTGACCCAGTACTTC
TRBV28	TRBJ1-2	many	.	CASSDRFYGYTF	TGTGCCAGCAGTGACAGGTTCTATGGCTACACCTTC
TRBV6-2/TRBV6-3	TRBJ2-1	.	.	CASSYSLSGYNEQFF	TGTGCCAGCAGTTACTCGCTTAGCGGCTACAATGAGCAGTTCTTC
TRBV29-1	TRBJ1-1	many	.	CSAEGGSF	TGCAGCGCGGAAGGGGGTTCGTTT
TRBV18	TRBJ2-7	.	TRBD1	CASSPPGTGTDAQYF	TGTGCCAGCTCACCACCCGGGACAGGGACGGATGCGCAGTACTTC
TRBV7-9	TRBJ2-2	many	TRBD2	CASSPLLAGNANTGELFF	TGTGCCAGCAGTCCTTTACTAGCGGGAAACGCGAACACCGGGGAGCTGTTTTTT
TRBV25-1	TRBJ2-1	few	TRBD1	CASSVWGQGSYNEQFF	TGTGCCAGCAGTGTGTGGGGACAGGGTTCCTACAATGAGCAGTTCTTC
TRBV2	TRBJ2-3	many	.	CASSVEGSSGDTQYF	TGTGCCAGCAGTGTCGAGGGGAGTTCAGGAGATACGCAGTATTTT
TRBV3-1	TRBJ2-7	few	TRBD2	CASSQEGTSGSQYF	TGTGCCAGCAGCCAAGAGGGGACTAGCGGATCGCAGTACTTC
TRBV20-1	TRBJ1-6	.	.	CSAPLALHF	TGCAGTGCCCCACTGGCCCTCCACTTT
TRBV10-3	TRBJ2-3	many	TRBD2	CAISVTGEGYTDTQYF	TGTGCCATCAGTGTGACGGGGGAGGGGTACACAGATACGCAGTATTTT
TRBV7-2	TRBJ2-7	many	.	CASSSTADSYEQYF	TGTGCCAGCAGCTCTACGGCAGACTCCTACGAGCAGTACTTC
TRBV15	TRBJ1-4	few	.	CATSRGQDNEKLFF	TGTGCCACCAGCAGAGGACAGGATAATGAAAAACTGTTTTTT
TRBV6-2/TRBV6-3	TRBJ1-2	many	.	CASSAGGANYGYTF	TGTGCCAGCAGTGCAGGTGGAGCTAACTATGGCTACACCTTC
TRBV7-9	TRBJ2-7	.	.	CASSLGGDRSYEQYF	TGTGCCAGCAGCTTAGGGGGCGACAGATCCTACGAGCAGTACTTC
TRBV20-1	TRBJ1-2	many	.	CSAPSLGGNSYGYTF	TGCAGTGCCCCTTCCCTGGGCGGTAACAGCTATGGCTACACCTTC